The T cell receptor (beta chain) described here comes from a study of T cells after yellow fever vaccination. Study results and limitations: Contamination of FACS-sorted repertoires by abundant clonotypes from the bulk population could occur. Subsequent to the booster, the majority of primary-vaccination clones reappeared (less than 97% CD4, 85% to 90% CD8). Few clonotypes appeared in both CD4 and CD8 compartments.

About this clonotype: Its antigen is not identified.

MiXCR, applied by TCRdb to the 5' RACE reads, yields one record per CDR3 protein. The table has approximately 550,000 distinct CDR3 sequences, 19% seen once. V was shortened by 2 bases and J by 1 base, with 13 bases between the two germline ends. This CDR3 is 16 amino acids long. Germline V lookup: CDR1 MGHRA, CDR2 YSYEKL. This rearrangement joins TRBV4-1 to TRBJ2-3, with D perhaps TRBD1 (6 bases). Sequenced material: PBMCs, taken 15 days after the yellow fever booster vaccination. The sequence came from a man aged 25-40 years who received the YFV17D yellow fever vaccine. DNA of the CDR3: TGCGCCAGCAGCCAAAGGGACCCAGGGGGCACAGATACGCAGTATTTT. Amino acid sequence: CASSQRDPGGTDTQYF.